The 21 T cell receptor beta chains below come from one sample, sequenced in a study of low-dose radiotherapy and immunotherapy resistance in tumors. Time point: before trial treatment. Priming of first-strand cDNA relied on TRAV- and TRBV-specific primers (covering alpha and beta chains). TCRs were amplified for around 20 PCR cycles with a constant-region primer and V-primer adapter. TCRdb used MiXCR to reprocess the reads, holding one entry per CDR3 protein. The sample has 59,000 or so distinct CDR3 sequences; more than 20% are singletons. Sequencing used PBMCs, obtained before treatment. The source of these receptors is a male donor with rectosigmoid adenocarcinoma.

This clonotype was observed at least ten times. This chain links TRBV4-3 with TRBJ1-4; 8 nucleotides line up with TRBD1. V lost 0 bases, J lost 7 bases, and 4 bases stayed unmatched. CDR1 is LGHNA, CDR2 YSLEER, per germline. This CDR3 spans 15 amino acids. The CDR3 DNA follows: TGCGCCAGCAGCCAAGATTGGACAGGGTCTGAAAAACTGTTTTTT. It translates to CASSQDWTGSEKLFF.

This clonotype was observed many times. The chain joins TRBV27 to TRBJ1-1, with D tentatively TRBD1 (5 bases). V lost 0 bases, J lost 2 bases, and 13 bases lay in between. Germline loops: CDR1 MNHEY, CDR2 SMNVEV (reference sequence). This CDR3 is built from 16 residues. The chain's CDR3 is CASSLSVNGANTEAFF. The CDR3 bases are TGTGCCAGCAGTTTATCCGTGAATGGGGCCAACACTGAAGCTTTCTTT.

This clonotype showed up many times. This chain uses TRBV20-1 with TRBJ2-7; TRBD2 agrees at 15 bases. CDR1 is DFQATT, CDR2 SNEGSKA, per germline (reference sequence). This CDR3 contains 15 residues. V dropped 5 bases and J dropped 4; count of bases not matched to a gene: 6. The CDR3 sequence is CSAGGLAGGEYEQYF. In DNA, the CDR3 is TGCAGTGCTGGAGGACTAGCGGGAGGGGAGTACGAGCAGTACTTC.

This clonotype was observed many times. This rearrangement joins TRBV4-2 to TRBJ2-7; D remains ambiguous. This CDR3 is built from 15 residues. Germline V gene sequence: CDR1 LGHNA, CDR2 YNFKEQ. V was shortened by 0 bases and J by 4 bases, with 13 bases between the two germline ends. In DNA, the CDR3 is TGTGCCAGCAGCCAAGAGATGAGGACCGTATACGAGCAGTACTTC. Translating it yields CASSQEMRTVYEQYF.

V and J are TRBV20-1 and TRBJ1-2; D gene ambiguous. The V and J ends lost 3 bases and 0 bases respectively, with 11 bases between them. The CDR3 extends over 14 amino acids. Germline CDR1 and CDR2: DFQATT and SNEGSKA (reference sequence). The CDR3 is CSARTPEANYGYTF. CDR3 coding DNA: TGCAGTGCTAGGACCCCGGAGGCTAACTATGGCTACACCTTC.

The chain recombines TRBV5-1 with TRBJ1-1; TRBD1 aligns across 8 bases. Trimming at V came to 3 bases and at J to 5 bases, leaving 6 bases not matched to a gene. Germline V gene data show CDR1 as SGHRS and CDR2 as YFSETQ. The CDR3 extends over 14 amino acids. CDR3 loop: CASSSTGVGTEAFF. CDR3 coding DNA: TGCGCCAGCAGCTCGACAGGGGTCGGTACTGAAGCTTTCTTT. The complete variable domain, with remaining parts taken from reference TRBV5-1 and TRBJ1-1, reads KAGVTQTPRYLIKTRGQQVTLSCSPISGHRSVSWYQQTPGQGLQFLFEYFSETQRNKGNFPGRFSGRQFSNSRSEMNVSTLELGDSALYLCASSSTGVGTEAFFGQGTRLTVV.

In this sample, this clonotype turned up many times. CDR3 nucleotides: TGTGCCAGCAGTGAAGTGCGGGGGGGCTTCACCGGGGAGCTGTTTTTT. It encodes CASSEVRGGFTGELFF. V gene TRBV2 combines with J gene TRBJ2-2, with 9 bases identical to TRBD2. CDR3 length equals 16 residues. The V gene end was trimmed by 1 base and the J gene end by 4 bases; junction bases not matched to a gene: 4. Germline CDR1 SNHLY, CDR2 FYNNEI.

At least ten counts were recorded for this clonotype. V and J are TRBV6-2 or TRBV6-3 and TRBJ2-7; perhaps D is TRBD1 or TRBD2 (5 bases each). This CDR3 spans 15 amino acids. Germline V gives CDR1 MNHEY, CDR2 SVGEGT. Trimming removed 8 bases at V and 2 bases at J, with 19 bases between. The CDR3: CASEYQRDGAYEQYF. In DNA form, the CDR3 reads TGTGCCAGCGAGTACCAACGGGACGGAGCCTACGAGCAGTACTTC.

This clonotype has a count of ten or more. V gene TRBV28 combines with J gene TRBJ1-1; D unresolved. Looked up from germline, CDR1 is MDHEN and CDR2 is SYDVKM. The CDR3 runs 12 residues. V lost 1 base, J lost 0 bases, and 0 bases lay in between. The CDR3 spells CASSLLNTEAFF. The CDR3 DNA reads TGTGCCAGCAGTTTATTGAACACTGAAGCTTTCTTT.

This clonotype was detected ten times or more. The V and J genes are TRBV7-2 and TRBJ1-4, with a tentative D call TRBD1 (6 bases). V was clipped by 6 bases and J by 6 bases, with 11 bases between them. Germline values: CDR1 SGHTA, CDR2 FQGNSA. There are 13 residues in the CDR3. DNA for the CDR3: TGTGCCAGCAGGGGGGCCGCAGATGAAAAACTGTTTTTT. Its protein is CASRGAADEKLFF.

This clonotype was counted at least ten times. One end of the junction varies from germline; a read error may be responsible. The rearrangement links TRBV28 to TRBJ1-2; D is undetermined. The CDR3 has 11 amino acids. Germline assignment: CDR1 MDHEN and CDR2 SYDVKM. CDR3 in DNA: TGTGCCAGCAGTTTTAGACGGACTTACATCTTC. This translates into CASSFRRTYIF.

This clonotype was seen at least ten times. This chain connects TRBV12-3 or TRBV12-4 to TRBJ2-6, with 8 bases that match TRBD1. V lost 6 bases to trimming and J lost 0 bases; unmatched junction nucleotides: 10. CDR3 length: 18 amino acids. CDR3 sequence (DNA): TGTGCCAGCAGCTTATGGGACAGGTGGAGCTCTGGGGCCAACGTCCTGACTTTC. Protein: CASSLWDRWSSGANVLTF.

To note about this clonotype: The limits of the CDR3 on the DNA are not certain, so only TCRdb's listed CDR3 is given. This chain uses TRBV9 with TRBJ2-2; the D call in the table, TRBD1, was not verified against the DNA. The CDR3 comprises 15 residues, both ends counted. The germline CDR1 and CDR2 sequences are SGDLS and YYNGEE. This CDR3 is CASSGDRGEPGSCFF.

This clonotype was counted at least ten times. The chain uses TRBV28 and TRBJ1-5; D is uncertain. V lost 2 bases, J lost 4 bases, and 6 bases lay in between. This CDR3 has 13 residues. The germline CDR1 and CDR2 sequences are MDHEN and SYDVKM. CDR3 DNA: TGTGCCAGCAGTTTAATGGGGAATCAGCCCCAGCATTTT. Translation: CASSLMGNQPQHF.

This clonotype was seen at least ten times. This sequence joins TRBV5-4 and TRBJ1-5, with 10 bases matching TRBD1. CDR3 size: 15 residues. V lost 3 bases and J lost 5; bases outside the gene matches: 5. CDR1 is SGHNT, CDR2 YYREEE, per germline (reference sequence). CDR3 sequence: CASSWGTGADQPQHF. CDR3 coding DNA: TGTGCCAGCAGCTGGGGGACAGGGGCTGATCAGCCCCAGCATTTT.

There are many counts of this clonotype. The V gene is TRBV18, the J gene TRBJ2-7; the D gene is possibly TRBD1 (6 bases). Germline CDR1 is KGHSH and CDR2 is LQKENI. V lost 3 bases and J 5 bases, leaving 17 bases between the germline ends. This CDR3 region has 15 residues. The CDR3 region has the DNA TGTGCCAGCTCACCGATTACACAGGGTCGACACGAGCAGTACTTC. This sequence encodes CASSPITQGRHEQYF.

There are many counts of this clonotype. V gene TRBV11-2 combines with J gene TRBJ2-7; D might be TRBD2 (5 bases). This CDR3 contains 14 residues. CDR1 and CDR2 from the germline V gene are SGHAT and FQNNGV. V lost 3 bases to trimming and J lost 6 bases, with 15 bases between them. In DNA form, the CDR3 reads TGTGCCAGCAGCTTGAGGCCCGGACTGGGCGAGCAGTACTTC. As protein: CASSLRPGLGEQYF. The full variable domain, rest sourced from reference TRBV11-2 and TRBJ2-7, is EAGVAQSPRYKIIEKRQSVAFWCNPISGHATLYWYQQILGQGPKLLIQFQNNGVVDDSQLPKDRFSAERLKGVDSTLKIQPAKLEDSAVYLCASSLRPGLGEQYFGPGTRLTVT.

This sequence joins TRBV11-1 and TRBJ2-7; D is undetermined. The CDR3 is 13 amino acids. Germline CDR1 is SGHAT and CDR2 is FQDESV (reference sequence). V lost 4 bases and J 7 bases, leaving 14 bases between the germline ends. The chain's CDR3 is CASSSPGSEEQYF. The CDR3 DNA sequence: TGTGCCAGCAGCTCCCCAGGCTCGGAGGAGCAGTACTTC.

This clonotype came up many times. The chain has TRBV5-4 and TRBJ2-7; D remains ambiguous. V gave up 3 bases and J gave up 2 bases, with 6 bases separating them. Germline-derived CDR1 and CDR2 are SGHNT and YYREEE (reference sequence). The CDR3 sequence is 12 residues long. The CDR3 nucleotides are TGTGCCAGCAGCTGGGGTACCTACGAGCAGTACTTC. As protein: CASSWGTYEQYF. The full variable domain, completed using reference TRBV5-4 and TRBJ2-7, is ETGVTQSPTHLIKTRGQQVTLRCSSQSGHNTVSWYQQALGQGPQFIFQYYREEENGRGNFPPRFSGLQFPNYSSELNVNALELDDSALYLCASSWGTYEQYFGPGTRLTVT.

This clonotype appeared many times. V is TRBV18 and J is TRBJ2-6; D remains unclear. From germline, CDR1 is KGHSH and CDR2 LQKENI. The CDR3 has 18 amino acids. V lost 3 bases and J lost 0, with 15 bases in between. The CDR3 protein is CASSPFLTYGSGANVLTF. The DNA for the CDR3 is TGTGCCAGCTCACCCTTTCTGACTTATGGCTCTGGGGCCAACGTCCTGACTTTC.

For this clonotype: Sequence at one end of the junction differs from germline and may be a read error. This sequence joins TRBV7-7 and TRBJ2-3; D may be TRBD1 or TRBD2 (5 bases each). This CDR3 is 14 amino acids long. Germline values: CDR1 SSHAT, CDR2 FNYEAQ (reference sequence). The DNA for the CDR3 is TGTGCTAGCAGCTTAGACGGGACCACAGATACGCAGTATTTT. Translating gives CASSLDGTTDTQYF.